This note documents a single T cell receptor beta chain sequence. The data stem from a study of blood T cell repertoires in COVID-19. The repertoire was sequenced with immunoSEQ multiplex PCR; TCRdb's copy has only in-frame clones and lacks some. Of more than 250,000 clones detected, about 87% appear once; the ten largest clones hold approximately 6%. Germline V gene sequence: CDR1 SEHNR, CDR2 FQNEAQ (reference sequence). The CDR3 has 15 residues. Trimming took off 1 base at V and 2 bases at J, with 10 bases between the two ends. This TCR came from a woman aged 50 to 65 with COVID-19, enrolled during active disease. Sequencing input: peripheral blood. The chain is built from TRBV7-9 and TRBJ2-3, with a tentative D call TRBD1 (5 bases). The CDR3 loop reads CASSLVVGPTDTQYF. The CDR3 coding sequence is TGTGCCAGCAGCTTAGTGGTGGGGCCCACAGATACGCAGTATTTT.